This record concerns one T cell receptor (beta chain) sequence. This specimen belongs to a study of blood T cell repertoires in COVID-19. The V segment lost 0 bases and the J segment 4 bases; nucleotides outside the gene matches: 2. Germline lookup yields CDR1 SGHRS and CDR2 YFSETQ. This CDR3 contains 14 residues. Repertoires were generated with immunoSEQ multiplex PCR, while TCRdb's copy carries only in-frame clones and drops some. The sample consists of about 75,000 clones, 88% of them appearing once. The clonotype was recovered from a human donor in a cohort sampled during active COVID-19. The chain uses TRBV5-1 and TRBJ1-2; 8 bases are a match to TRBD1. Material: peripheral blood. This CDR3 reads CASSLEGQVYGYTF. Written as DNA, the CDR3 is TGCGCCAGCAGCTTGGAGGGACAGGTCTATGGCTACACCTTC.